These 20 T cell receptor beta chains share one sample of origin, sequenced in a study of blood T cell repertoires in COVID-19. This table comes from immunoSEQ multiplex PCR, and its TCRdb copy is limited to in-frame clones, with some not included. Of 380,000 or so clones in the sample, 87% were seen once. Material for sequencing was PBMCs or T cells enriched from blood (not recorded which). The receptor source for this set is a young man who had recovered from COVID-19.

The genes are TRBV24-1 and TRBJ2-3; D may be TRBD2 (6 bases). Germline values: CDR1 KGHDR, CDR2 SFDVKD. The CDR3 totals 16 residues. V shed 5 bases and J shed 2 bases, with 16 bases lying between them. This CDR3 reads CATSGSGGPYTDTQYF. CDR3 sequence (DNA): TGTGCCACCAGTGGATCCGGGGGACCTTACACAGATACGCAGTATTTT.

This clone was found a few times. V usage is TRBV18 and J usage is TRBJ1-1; TRBD1 aligns across 7 bases. V shed 4 bases and J 3 bases; nucleotides not matched to a gene: 2. This CDR3 has 13 residues. CDR1 is KGHSH, CDR2 LQKENI, per germline. For the CDR3, the DNA is TGTGCCAGCTCACTAGGACAGGACACTGAAGCTTTCTTT. Translating it yields CASSLGQDTEAFF.

The chain carries TRBV7-8 and TRBJ2-5; possibly TRBD2 for D (5 bases). V lost 3 bases and J lost 7, with 12 bases in between. This CDR3 has 13 residues. Germline values: CDR1 SGHVS, CDR2 FQNEAQ. DNA for the CDR3: TGTGCCAGCAGCTTCCCAGGAGGAGGGACCCAGTACTTC. Protein product: CASSFPGGGTQYF.

The chain has TRBV24-1 and TRBJ2-3; 8 bases align to TRBD1. This CDR3 is built from 16 residues. Germline CDR1 is KGHDR and CDR2 is SFDVKD. Trimming took 4 bases from V and 0 from J; bases not matched to a gene: 5. CDR3 bases: TGTGCCACCAGTGACACAACAGGGGGTAGCACAGATACGCAGTATTTT. It encodes CATSDTTGGSTDTQYF.

The rearrangement joins TRBV5-4 to TRBJ2-2, with D possibly matching TRBD1 (5 bases). The CDR3 runs 15 residues. From germline, CDR1 is SGHNT and CDR2 YYREEE (reference sequence). Trimming pared 4 bases from V and 0 bases from J, leaving 10 bases between. CDR3 region: CASSPWTTNTGELFF. The CDR3 region has the DNA TGTGCCAGCAGCCCCTGGACAACGAACACCGGGGAGCTGTTTTTT.

J is TRBJ2-5 and V is TRBV27; 10 nucleotides match TRBD1. From germline, CDR1 is MNHEY and CDR2 SMNVEV (reference sequence). Losses at the gene ends were 4 bases for V and 5 bases for J; bases not matched to a gene: 7. The CDR3 is 15 residues long. CDR3 sequence reads: CASSSPGQGRETQYF. CDR3 DNA: TGTGCCAGCAGTTCCCCGGGACAGGGGAGGGAGACCCAGTACTTC.

V is TRBV7-2 and J is TRBJ2-5; no clear D. This CDR3 contains 13 residues. V lost 1 base, J lost 5 bases, and 8 bases lay in between. The germline CDR1 and CDR2 sequences are SGHTA and FQGNSA. CDR3 DNA: TGTGCCAGCAGCTTAGGCGGCCGTGAGACCCAGTACTTC. It translates to CASSLGGRETQYF. The full variable domain, in which reference TRBV7-2 and TRBJ2-5 provide the parts outside the CDR3, is GAGVSQSPSNKVTEKGKDVELRCDPISGHTALYWYRQSLGQGLEFLIYFQGNSAPDKSGLPSDRFSAERTGGSVSTLTIQRTQQEDSAVYLCASSLGGRETQYFGPGTRLLVL.

This clone has a single count. The chain combines TRBV14 with TRBJ2-7, with a tentative D call TRBD1 (6 bases). With 3 bases removed from V and 6 bases from J, the gap between germline ends came to 18 bases. The germline V gene encodes CDR1 SGHDN and CDR2 FVKESK. The CDR3 consists of 15 residues. The CDR3 loop is CASSQTDRIIAEQYF. The CDR3 coding sequence is TGTGCCAGCAGCCAGACCGACAGGATAATCGCCGAGCAGTACTTC.

This clone was seen a few times. This sequence joins TRBV7-2 and TRBJ1-1, with D tentatively TRBD1 (5 bases). In germline, CDR1 is SGHTA, CDR2 FQGNSA. Deletions cut 1 base from V and 4 bases from J, with 10 bases between. This CDR3 is 14 amino acids long. CDR3 loop: CASSLGGSLTEAFF. The CDR3 nucleotides read TGTGCCAGCAGCTTAGGGGGCTCCCTCACTGAAGCTTTCTTT.

The rearrangement uses TRBV19 and TRBJ1-5; D remains ambiguous. V lost 2 bases, J lost 3 bases, and 8 bases lay in between. The CDR3 contains 14 residues. CDR1 LNHDA and CDR2 SQIVND come from the germline V gene (reference sequence). CDR3 DNA: TGTGCCAGTAGTATATGGGGAGACAATCAGCCCCAGCATTTT. Protein product: CASSIWGDNQPQHF.

The genes are TRBV6-5 and TRBJ1-2, with D tentatively TRBD1 (6 bases). This CDR3 region has 15 residues. V shed 6 bases and J shed 2 bases, with 16 bases lying between them. CDR1 is MNHEY, CDR2 SVGAGI, per germline. The CDR3 nucleotides read TGTGCCAGCAGAGGAAGGGCAGGGGAGAACTATGGCTACACCTTC. It translates to CASRGRAGENYGYTF.

The gene calls are TRBV29-1 and TRBJ2-3; a weak D match, TRBD2 (6 bases). The ends were cut back, 4 bases at V and 2 bases at J, with 10 bases in the middle. Germline lookup yields CDR1 SQVTM and CDR2 ANQGSEA. CDR3 length: 13 residues. CDR3 sequence: CSVAWGVTDTQYF. The CDR3 DNA follows: TGCAGCGTTGCTTGGGGGGTCACAGATACGCAGTATTTT.

The chain combines TRBV24-1 with TRBJ1-2; D is possibly TRBD1 (6 bases). V was clipped by 4 bases and J by 7 bases, with 12 bases between them. This CDR3 contains 13 residues. From germline, CDR1 is KGHDR and CDR2 SFDVKD. The DNA of the CDR3 is TGTGCCACCAGTGACCGCACAGGGTTTGGCTACACCTTC. Amino acids: CATSDRTGFGYTF.

The V gene is TRBV6-2 or TRBV6-3, the J gene TRBJ2-1; 8 bases align to TRBD1. The V gene's germline CDR1 is MNHEY and CDR2 SVGEGT. V lost 6 bases, J lost 7 bases, and 14 bases stayed unmatched. The CDR3 contains 16 residues. CDR3 sequence: CASSEWTGSGVNEQFF. As DNA, the CDR3 is TGTGCCAGCAGCGAATGGACAGGGTCTGGGGTGAATGAGCAGTTCTTC.

V usage is TRBV5-1 and J usage is TRBJ1-3, with D perhaps TRBD1 (6 bases). This CDR3 contains 13 residues. Germline assignment: CDR1 SGHRS and CDR2 YFSETQ. V lost 4 bases and J lost 9, with 14 bases in between. This chain's CDR3 is CASSVDSSGTIYF. In DNA form, the CDR3 reads TGCGCCAGCAGCGTGGACAGCTCCGGCACCATATATTTT.

The chain uses TRBV4-1 and TRBJ2-2, with 8 bases fitting TRBD1. CDR1 is MGHRA and CDR2 is YSYEKL in the germline V gene. Trimming took 1 base from V and 6 from J; bases not matched to a gene: 4. The CDR3 is 15 amino acids. CDR3 sequence (DNA): TGCGCCAGCAGCCAAGTGAGACAGGGGTCCGGGGAGCTGTTTTTT. Translation gives CASSQVRQGSGELFF.

The chain joins TRBV13 to TRBJ1-2, with TRBD1 identical over 8 bases. The CDR3 is 14 residues long. CDR1 PRHDT and CDR2 FYEKMQ come from the germline V gene (reference sequence). Unmatched junction bases numbered 6, after V lost 5 bases and J lost 4 bases. In DNA form, the CDR3 reads TGTGCCAGCAGCCCTCAGACAGGGGTCTATGGCTACACCTTC. It codes for CASSPQTGVYGYTF.

J is TRBJ2-5 and V is TRBV2, with TRBD1 matching over 7 bases. The CDR3 has 15 residues. Trimming removed 7 bases from V and 5 bases from J; junction bases left unmatched: 13. The germline gives CDR1 SNHLY, CDR2 FYNNEI. The DNA of the CDR3 is TGTGCCAGCACACAGGGGATACTCGGCCGCGAGACCCAGTACTTC. Its protein is CASTQGILGRETQYF.

This chain uses TRBV30 with TRBJ2-2, with D possibly matching TRBD2 (6 bases). In germline, CDR1 is GTSNPN, CDR2 SVGIG (reference sequence). V was pared by 2 bases and J by 1 base, with 8 bases between. The CDR3 has 14 residues. The DNA of the CDR3 is TGTGCCTGGAGTTCCGGGGGGAACACCGGGGAGCTGTTTTTT. The encoded protein is CAWSSGGNTGELFF.

This rearrangement joins TRBV6-2 or TRBV6-3 to TRBJ2-3; 9 nucleotides align to TRBD2. This CDR3 has 16 residues. Losses at the gene ends were 7 bases for V and 5 bases for J; bases not matched to a gene: 13. Germline CDR1 reads MNHEY; CDR2 reads SVGEGT. CDR3 loop: CASTPFRAGGRDTQYF. The CDR3 bases are TGTGCCAGCACCCCTTTCAGGGCGGGGGGGCGAGATACGCAGTATTTT.